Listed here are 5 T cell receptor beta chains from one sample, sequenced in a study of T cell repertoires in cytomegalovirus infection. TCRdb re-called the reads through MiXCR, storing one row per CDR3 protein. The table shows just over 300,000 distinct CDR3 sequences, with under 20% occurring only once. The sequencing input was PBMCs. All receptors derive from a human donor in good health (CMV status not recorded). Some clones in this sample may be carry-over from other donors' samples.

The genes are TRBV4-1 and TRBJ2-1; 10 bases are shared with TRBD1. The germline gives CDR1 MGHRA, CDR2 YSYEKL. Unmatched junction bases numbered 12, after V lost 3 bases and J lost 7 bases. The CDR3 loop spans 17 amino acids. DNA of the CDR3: TGCGCCAGCAGCCACCGGGACAGGGGACCTGAGAGGAATGAGCAGTTCTTC. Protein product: CASSHRDRGPERNEQFF.

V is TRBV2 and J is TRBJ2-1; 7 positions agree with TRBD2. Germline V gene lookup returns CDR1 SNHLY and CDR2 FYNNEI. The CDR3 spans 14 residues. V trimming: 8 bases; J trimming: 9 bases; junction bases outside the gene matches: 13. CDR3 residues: CASGGDRVEAEQFF. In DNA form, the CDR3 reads TGTGCCAGCGGGGGGGATCGCGTAGAAGCTGAGCAGTTCTTC.

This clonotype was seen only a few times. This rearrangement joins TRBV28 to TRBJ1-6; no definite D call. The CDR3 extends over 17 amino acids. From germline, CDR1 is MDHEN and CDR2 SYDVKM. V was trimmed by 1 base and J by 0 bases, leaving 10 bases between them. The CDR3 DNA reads TGTGCCAGCAGTTTATCTACAGACCGCTCCTATAATTCACCCCTCCACTTT. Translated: CASSLSTDRSYNSPLHF. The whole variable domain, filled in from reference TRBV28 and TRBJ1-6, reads DVKVTQSSRYLVKRTGEKVFLECVQDMDHENMFWYRQDPGLGLRLIYFSYDVKMKEKGDIPEGYSVSREKKERFSLILESASTNQTSMYLCASSLSTDRSYNSPLHFGNGTRLTVT.

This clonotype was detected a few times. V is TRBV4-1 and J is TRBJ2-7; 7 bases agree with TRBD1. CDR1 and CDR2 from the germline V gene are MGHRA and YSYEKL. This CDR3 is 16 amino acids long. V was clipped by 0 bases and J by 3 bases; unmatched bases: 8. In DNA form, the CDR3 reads TGCGCCAGCAGCCAAGAACAGGGGATGGGGGTCTACGAGCAGTACTTC. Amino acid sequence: CASSQEQGMGVYEQYF.

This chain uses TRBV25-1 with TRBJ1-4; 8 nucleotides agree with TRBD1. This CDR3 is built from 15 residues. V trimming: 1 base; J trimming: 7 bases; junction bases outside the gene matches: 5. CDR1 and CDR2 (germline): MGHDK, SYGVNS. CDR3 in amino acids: CASSESGTGSEKLFF. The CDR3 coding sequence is TGTGCCAGCAGTGAATCTGGGACAGGATCTGAAAAACTGTTTTTT. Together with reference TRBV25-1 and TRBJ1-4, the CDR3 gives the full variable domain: EADIYQTPRYLVIGTGKKITLECSQTMGHDKMYWYQQDPGMELHLIHYSYGVNSTEKGDLSSESTVSRIRTEHFPLTLESARPSHTSQYLCASSESGTGSEKLFFGSGTQLSVL.